The 16 T cell receptor beta chains in this list originate from one sample, sequenced in a study of blood T cell repertoires in COVID-19. TCRdb's copy holds only in-frame clones and misses some; the assay was immunoSEQ multiplex PCR. The repertoire has over 200,000 clones, nearly 90% of them found once; the top ten carry 9.5% to 15%. Source material: peripheral blood. Receptor source: a woman under 30 who had recovered from COVID-19.

This chain uses TRBV6-2 or TRBV6-3 with TRBJ1-1, with D possibly being TRBD1 (6 bases). From germline, CDR1 is MNHEY and CDR2 SVGEGT. V lost 2 bases, J lost 4 bases, and 8 bases lay in between. The CDR3 has 13 residues. The CDR3 DNA reads TGTGCCAGCAGTTACAACAGGGTCACTGAAGCTTTCTTT. It yields the protein CASSYNRVTEAFF.

The chain carries TRBV20-1 and TRBJ2-1; TRBD2 matches at 9 bases. The CDR3 is 14 amino acids. Unmatched junction bases numbered 5, after V lost 3 bases and J lost 5 bases. CDR1 DFQATT and CDR2 SNEGSKA come from the germline V gene (reference sequence). This CDR3 is CSASGLAGHNEQFF. The CDR3 DNA is TGCAGTGCTAGTGGGCTAGCGGGACACAATGAGCAGTTCTTC.

This clone has only a few counts. The rearrangement links TRBV29-1 to TRBJ2-7; D is possibly TRBD1 (5 bases). The CDR3 sequence is 13 residues long. The germline V and J ends were trimmed by 3 bases and 5 bases, with 14 bases remaining between them. Germline V gene sequence: CDR1 SQVTM, CDR2 ANQGSEA. CDR3 in amino acids: CSVDKGAGNEQYF. The CDR3 DNA follows: TGCAGCGTTGACAAAGGGGCTGGGAACGAGCAGTACTTC.

In its sample, this clone was seen a few times. This chain links TRBV2 with TRBJ1-5, with TRBD1 matching over 8 bases. Trimming removed 9 bases from V and 2 bases from J; junction bases left unmatched: 6. Germline CDR1 SNHLY, CDR2 FYNNEI. This CDR3 region has 14 residues. The CDR3 nucleotides are TGTGCCAGAGGGGGACAGGACGGCAATCAGCCCCAGCATTTT. This translates into CARGGQDGNQPQHF.

This chain connects TRBV5-6 to TRBJ2-2, with D possibly matching TRBD2 (5 bases). Germline CDR1 is SGHDT and CDR2 is YYEEEE. V lost 3 bases, J lost 6 bases, and 15 bases lay in between. The CDR3 has 15 amino acids. In DNA, the CDR3 is TGTGCCAGCAGCTCCCCCATCGGGGTGGCCGGGGAGCTGTTTTTT. Amino acid sequence: CASSSPIGVAGELFF.

CDR3 amino acids: CAWSAGLAGGEEQFF. As DNA, the CDR3 is TGTGCCTGGAGTGCAGGACTAGCGGGCGGAGAGGAGCAGTTCTTC. The genes are TRBV30 and TRBJ2-1; 11 nucleotides match TRBD2. The germline V gene encodes CDR1 GTSNPN and CDR2 SVGIG (reference sequence). This CDR3 has 15 amino acids. V lost 1 base, J lost 10 bases, and 9 bases stayed unmatched.

This rearrangement joins TRBV7-3 to TRBJ2-2; possibly TRBD1 for D (5 bases). CDR1 is SGHTA, CDR2 FQGTGA, per germline. There are 15 residues in the CDR3. The V and J ends lost 1 base and 3 bases respectively, with 9 bases between them. The CDR3 region is CASSLMGRDTGELFF. The CDR3 coding sequence is TGTGCCAGCAGCTTAATGGGCAGGGACACCGGGGAGCTGTTTTTT.

The chain carries TRBV7-9 and TRBJ1-1, with a tentative D call TRBD1 (6 bases). Trimming removed 5 bases at V and 5 bases at J, with 9 bases between. The CDR3 totals 12 residues. The germline gives CDR1 SEHNR, CDR2 FQNEAQ (reference sequence). The CDR3 is CASSPGQTEAFF. Here the CDR3 DNA reads TGTGCCAGCAGCCCCGGACAGACTGAAGCTTTCTTT.

The genes are TRBV19 and TRBJ2-1; 7 bases are shared with TRBD1. Germline CDR1 is LNHDA and CDR2 is SQIVND (reference sequence). This CDR3 comprises 14 residues. The V segment lost 7 bases and the J segment 0 bases; nucleotides outside the gene matches: 3. The CDR3 DNA follows: TGTGCCAGTACAAGGGGGCCCTCCTACAATGAGCAGTTCTTC. Amino acids: CASTRGPSYNEQFF.

The chain couples TRBV4-3 to TRBJ2-7; possibly TRBD1 for D (5 bases). V lost 1 base and J lost 4, with 14 bases in between. Germline lookup yields CDR1 LGHNA and CDR2 YSLEER. The CDR3 is 15 amino acids. CDR3 nucleotides: TGCGCCAGCAGCCAAGCCCTGGTCGGACAATACGAGCAGTACTTC. Its protein is CASSQALVGQYEQYF.

This chain connects TRBV7-6 to TRBJ1-1, with 7 bases lining up with TRBD1. Trimming took 5 bases from V and 1 from J; bases not matched to a gene: 7. The CDR3 contains 15 residues. From germline, CDR1 is SGHVS and CDR2 FNYEAQ. The CDR3 bases are TGTGCCAGCAGCACCCTTACAGGGGCGAACACTGAAGCTTTCTTT. Translating it yields CASSTLTGANTEAFF.

V and J are TRBV7-2 and TRBJ1-4, with 10 bases that match TRBD1. Looked up from germline, CDR1 is SGHTA and CDR2 is FQGNSA. The V segment lost 5 bases and the J segment 6 bases; nucleotides outside the gene matches: 6. There are 15 residues in the CDR3. CDR3 loop: CASSPYGTGDEKLFF. DNA for the CDR3: TGTGCCAGCAGCCCTTACGGGACAGGGGATGAAAAACTGTTTTTT. The whole variable domain, filled in from reference TRBV7-2 and TRBJ1-4, reads GAGVSQSPSNKVTEKGKDVELRCDPISGHTALYWYRQSLGQGLEFLIYFQGNSAPDKSGLPSDRFSAERTGGSVSTLTIQRTQQEDSAVYLCASSPYGTGDEKLFFGSGTQLSVL.

The rearrangement uses TRBV11-2 and TRBJ1-2; D remains unclear. Germline CDR1 and CDR2: SGHAT and FQNNGV. The CDR3 length is 12 residues. Between the trimmed V and J ends, which lost 0 bases and 4 bases, there was a span of 3 bases. CDR3 nucleotides: TGTGCCAGCAGCTTAGACCTCTATGGCTACACCTTC. Translated: CASSLDLYGYTF.

V usage is TRBV5-6 and J usage is TRBJ2-5; D unclear. The V gene's germline CDR1 is SGHDT and CDR2 YYEEEE. Trimming took off 0 bases at V and 1 base at J, with 10 bases between the two ends. This CDR3 has 15 residues. This chain's CDR3 is CASSLESRFQETQYF. The CDR3 nucleotides are TGTGCCAGCAGCTTGGAGTCCAGGTTCCAAGAGACCCAGTACTTC.

This chain joins TRBV11-3 and TRBJ2-7, with D maybe TRBD2 (7 bases). Trimming removed 5 bases from V and 6 bases from J, with 20 bases in between. There are 15 residues in the CDR3. CDR1 and CDR2 from the germline V gene are SGHNT and YENEEA. The CDR3 reads CASSPRDTGGIEQYF. The CDR3 region has the DNA TGTGCCAGCAGCCCGCGGGACACCGGGGGGATCGAGCAGTACTTC.

The DNA of the CDR3 is TGCAGTGCTAGTTCGGTGACAGAGGACACTGAAGCTTTCTTT. Protein sequence: CSASSVTEDTEAFF. V is TRBV20-1 and J is TRBJ1-1, with D possibly matching TRBD1 (5 bases). This CDR3 region has 14 residues. V gave up 3 bases and J gave up 3 bases, with 14 bases separating them. CDR1 is DFQATT, CDR2 SNEGSKA, per germline (reference sequence).